Sequencing of this TCR beta chain was carried out in a study of T cells in Graves' hyperthyroidism and ophthalmopathy. Study conclusions and caveats: A 13 V-J signature model discriminated ophthalmopathy versus stable hyperthyroidism. Most clonotypes that expanded in the thyroid above 0.001 also showed up in blood.

This clonotype was counted between two and nine times. What it recognizes is unknown. Authors of the study amplified TCR beta CDR3 regions from RNA transcripts. The HTBI primer set drove a first-round RT-PCR of the TCR CDR3. TCRdb re-called the multiplex PCR reads through MiXCR, storing one row per CDR3 protein. The data hold 200,000 to 250,000 distinct CDR3 sequences, with about 17% observed a single time. The V end lost 0 bases, the J end lost 3 bases, and 12 bases lay between the germline ends. The CDR3 spans 15 residues. Looked up from germline, CDR1 is SGHRS and CDR2 is YFSETQ. Individuals with ophthalmopathy presented a Clinical Activity Score of at least 3, a NOSPECS grade of at least 4 and a duration under 3 months. The authors took PBMCs from 7.5 to 10 ml fresh peripheral blood.

Material: blood. This TCR derives from a woman between 18 and 30 years old with Graves' ophthalmopathy. The rearrangement links TRBV5-1 to TRBJ1-1; D uncertain. The CDR3 nucleotides read TGCGCCAGCAGCTTGGCGATTGGGTGGGACACTGAAGCTTTCTTT. Translation gives CASSLAIGWDTEAFF.